These T cell receptor beta chains were read from a single sample in a study of shared clonotypes between healthy human individuals. TCRdb's table, derived via immunoSEQ multiplex PCR, lists solely in-frame clones and lacks some. The table includes about 520,000 clones, around 73% detected once. Sequencing was done on a sample of PBMCs. These receptors were collected from a woman in her thirties or forties in good health. Some clones in this sample may be carry-over from other donors' samples. Each CDR3 is given without its conserved first and last residue. The order of the fields is CDR3 protein, V gene, clone size, J gene. Clone size is shown for a subset of rows, as once, few, many or a class of expanded clone.

CDR3: ASSILLGQAEQY; V: TRBV19; size: .; J: TRBJ2-7
CDR3: ASTEAGPRSYEQY; V: TRBV5-1; size: once; J: TRBJ2-7
CDR3: ASSPGQGIRNEQF; V: TRBV18; size: .; J: TRBJ2-1
CDR3: ASSLVGAGDEQY; V: TRBV7-2; size: .; J: TRBJ2-7
CDR3: ASKASRQETQY; V: TRBV2; size: .; J: TRBJ2-5
CDR3: ASSPPTGTGSFHEQF; V: TRBV18; size: once; J: TRBJ2-1
CDR3: ASSRSGRGINEQF; V: TRBV10-2; size: few; J: TRBJ2-1
CDR3: ASSLSSGYT; V: TRBV28; size: once; J: TRBJ1-2
CDR3: ATSRDRGLAGGPGGDEQF; V: TRBV15; size: once; J: TRBJ2-1
CDR3: ASSQDWTGILAKNIQY; V: TRBV4-3; size: once; J: TRBJ2-4
CDR3: ASSQNRGGYNEQF; V: TRBV4-3; size: few; J: TRBJ2-1
CDR3: ASSRDRGTDTQY; V: TRBV27; size: .; J: TRBJ2-3
CDR3: ASSRQGAANQPQH; V: TRBV6-1; size: few; J: TRBJ1-5
CDR3: ASSLRTTPNEQY; V: TRBV4-1; size: many; J: TRBJ2-7
CDR3: ASSVDAGGPVDTQY; V: TRBV9; size: .; J: TRBJ2-3
CDR3: ASSQDGGMRNEQF; V: TRBV4-1; size: few; J: TRBJ2-1
CDR3: ASSAETVDTGELF; V: TRBV5-1; size: .; J: TRBJ2-2
CDR3: ASSTPPVFGAF; V: TRBV28; size: .; J: TRBJ1-1
CDR3: ASSRWDGYSNQPQH; V: TRBV2; size: .; J: TRBJ1-5
CDR3: ASSLHSGTYEQY; V: TRBV5-5; size: few; J: TRBJ2-7